This T cell receptor (beta chain) stems from a study of blood T cell repertoires in COVID-19. Some clones are missing from TCRdb's copy, which holds only in-frame ones; the method was immunoSEQ multiplex PCR. There are over 100,000 clones in the sample; 85% occur only once, and approximately 11% lies in the top ten. Germline values: CDR1 SGHDT, CDR2 YYEEEE. J was trimmed by 4 bases and V by 4 bases; bases with no gene match: 12. This CDR3 is built from 16 residues. The chain has TRBV5-6 and TRBJ1-1, with TRBD1 matching 8 bases. Sequencing was done on a sample of peripheral blood. This receptor was obtained from a man older than 75 with acute or convalescent COVID-19. In DNA, the CDR3 is TGTGCCAGCAGCCCTGACCTGGACAGGGCGGGCACTGAAGCTTTCTTT. Its protein is CASSPDLDRAGTEAFF.